The 10 T cell receptor beta chains in this list originate from one sample, sequenced in a study of Graves' ophthalmopathy and Graves' hyperthyroidism. RNA transcripts provided the template for amplifying TCR beta CDR3 regions. Scientists carried out first-round RT-PCR using HTBI primers and then a second-round multiplex PCR. MiXCR, applied by TCRdb to the multiplex PCR reads, yields one record per CDR3 protein. The sample has 620,000 or so distinct CDR3 sequences; about 20% are singletons. The sequenced sample consisted of peripheral blood. These receptor sequences come from a woman aged 18 to 35 with stable Graves' hyperthyroidism. Some clones in this sample may be carry-over from other donors' samples.

This clonotype came up many times. The V and J genes are TRBV6-4 and TRBJ2-7, with TRBD1 identical over 10 bases. Germline CDR1 and CDR2: MRHNA and SNTAGT. The ends lost 6 bases at V and 3 bases at J; junction bases unmatched: 17. The CDR3 has 18 amino acids. The CDR3: CASSSLRDRGGLGYEQYF. The CDR3 DNA sequence: TGTGCCAGCAGCTCCCTCCGGGACAGGGGAGGTCTAGGCTACGAGCAGTACTTC.

This clonotype was recorded many times. The chain combines TRBV6-2 or TRBV6-3 with TRBJ2-5, with D possibly being TRBD2 (7 bases). V shed 2 bases and J shed 0 bases, with 16 bases lying between them. The germline CDR1 and CDR2 sequences are MNHEY and SVGEGT. The CDR3 is made up of 17 amino acids. The CDR3 DNA sequence: TGTGCCAGCAGTTACCCGGGGGGCAATGAGTACCAAGAGACCCAGTACTTC. Its protein product is CASSYPGGNEYQETQYF.

This clonotype was seen repeatedly, ten times or more. V and J are TRBV30 and TRBJ2-7; no reliable D call. The CDR3 consists of 13 residues. Trimming took off 0 bases at V and 5 bases at J, with 11 bases between the two ends. The germline V gene encodes CDR1 GTSNPN and CDR2 SVGIG (reference sequence). DNA for the CDR3: TGTGCCTGGAGTGTCGGGCATCTCGACGAGCAGTACTTC. Translating it yields CAWSVGHLDEQYF.

This clonotype was detected ten times or more. This chain links TRBV5-1 with TRBJ2-7; tentatively, D is TRBD1 (6 bases). The CDR3 length is 12 residues. Germline loops: CDR1 SGHRS, CDR2 YFSETQ. Deletions cut 3 bases from V and 5 bases from J, with 9 bases between. CDR3 amino acids: CASSSGTNEQYF. The CDR3 nucleotides are TGCGCCAGCAGCTCCGGGACAAACGAGCAGTACTTC.

There are many counts of this clonotype. The chain recombines TRBV20-1 with TRBJ2-7; 8 positions match TRBD1. Trimming cost V 6 bases and J 5 bases; bases outside gene matches: 12. CDR1 and CDR2 from the germline V gene are DFQATT and SNEGSKA (reference sequence). The CDR3 is 14 amino acids. The CDR3 loop reads CSAGRTGIGHEQYF. For the CDR3, the DNA is TGCAGTGCGGGCCGGACAGGGATCGGGCACGAGCAGTACTTC.

This clonotype has just a few counts. The CDR3 loop reads CASSPPAARGTEAFF. The CDR3 nucleotides read TGTGCCAGCAGCCCGCCAGCAGCAAGGGGCACTGAAGCTTTCTTT. V usage is TRBV7-8 and J usage is TRBJ1-1; perhaps TRBD1 as D (5 bases). The V end lost 5 bases, the J end lost 4 bases, and 17 bases lay between the germline ends. Germline CDR1 is SGHVS and CDR2 is FQNEAQ. The CDR3 runs to 15 residues.

This clonotype has ten or more counts. The chain uses TRBV20-1 and TRBJ1-2; D might be TRBD1 (6 bases). Trimming pared 1 base from V and 6 bases from J, leaving 12 bases between. Germline V gene sequence: CDR1 DFQATT, CDR2 SNEGSKA (reference sequence). The CDR3 covers 13 residues. CDR3 bases: TGCAGTGCTAGAGCCAGGCCAGGGGATGGCTACACCTTC. Its translation is CSARARPGDGYTF.

This clonotype was recorded many times. The chain carries TRBV6-5 and TRBJ1-2; D might be TRBD1 (5 bases). In germline, CDR1 is MNHEY, CDR2 SVGAGI. Deletions cut 2 bases from V and 8 bases from J, with 15 bases between. This CDR3 has 14 amino acids. The CDR3 loop is CASSYGDSIPGYTF. CDR3 DNA sequence: TGTGCCAGCAGTTACGGGGACTCTATTCCGGGCTACACCTTC.

This clonotype was observed many times. The rearrangement uses TRBV28 and TRBJ1-2, with D perhaps matching TRBD1 (6 bases). The germline V gene encodes CDR1 MDHEN and CDR2 SYDVKM. The CDR3 sequence is 15 residues long. V shed 2 bases and J shed 0 bases, with 10 bases lying between them. The DNA for the CDR3 is TGTGCCAGCAGTTTACTACACAGGGCTAACTATGGCTACACCTTC. Amino acids: CASSLLHRANYGYTF.

This clonotype has ten or more counts. This rearrangement joins TRBV20-1 to TRBJ1-1, with a possible D match to TRBD1 (5 bases). The germline V gene has CDR1 DFQATT and CDR2 SNEGSKA (reference sequence). This CDR3 contains 15 residues. Deletions cut 5 bases from V and 0 bases from J, with 16 bases between. The CDR3 sequence is CSAASGSTVNTEAFF. The CDR3 coding sequence is TGCAGTGCTGCTTCAGGGTCGACCGTGAACACTGAAGCTTTCTTT.